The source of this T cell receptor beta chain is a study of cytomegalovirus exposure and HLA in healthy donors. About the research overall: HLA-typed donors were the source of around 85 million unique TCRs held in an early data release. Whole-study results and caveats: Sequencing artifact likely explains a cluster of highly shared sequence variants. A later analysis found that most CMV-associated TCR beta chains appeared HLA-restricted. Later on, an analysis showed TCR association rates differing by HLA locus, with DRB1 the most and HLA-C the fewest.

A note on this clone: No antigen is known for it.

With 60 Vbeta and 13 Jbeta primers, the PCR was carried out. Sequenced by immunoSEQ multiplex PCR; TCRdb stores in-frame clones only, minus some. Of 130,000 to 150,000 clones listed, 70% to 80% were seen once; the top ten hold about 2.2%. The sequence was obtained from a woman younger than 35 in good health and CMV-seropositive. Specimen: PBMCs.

The CDR3 here is CASGGLLLNYGYTF. The CDR3 region has the DNA TGTGCCAGCGGGGGCCTACTATTAAACTATGGCTACACCTTC. The rearrangement joins TRBV2 to TRBJ1-2, with TRBD1 as a possible D gene (6 bases). This CDR3 region has 14 residues. Trimming cost V 8 bases and J 2 bases, with 15 bases left between them. CDR1 is SNHLY, CDR2 FYNNEI, per germline.